These T cell receptor beta chains were read from a single sample in a study of blood T cell repertoires in COVID-19. The repertoire was sequenced with immunoSEQ multiplex PCR; TCRdb's copy has only in-frame clones and lacks some. This sample has about 280,000 clones, with roughly 86% found just once. Material for sequencing was peripheral blood. These receptors were collected from a man in his forties with active or convalescent COVID-19. Both conserved end residues are part of each CDR3. D genes are given only for firm matches. The size of a clone is reported for some rows only, either as once, few or many, or as a class for expanded clones.

d_call | j_call | cdr3_length | v_call | clone_size | cdr3_nt | cdr3_aa
. | TRBJ2-3 | 14 | TRBV7-2 | . | TGTGCCAGCAGCCATTTCCAGGTCTCAGATACGCAGTATTTT | CASSHFQVSDTQYF
TRBD1 | TRBJ2-5 | 13 | TRBV6-5 | . | TGTGCCAGCAGTTACCTAGACAGGGGACTCGTGTACTTC | CASSYLDRGLVYF
TRBD2 | TRBJ2-1 | 15 | TRBV19 | . | TGTGCCAGTAGGATACTAGCGGGGCTAGGCAATGAGCAGTTCTTC | CASRILAGLGNEQFF
. | TRBJ2-7 | 13 | TRBV12-3/TRBV12-4 | . | TGTGCCAGCAGTGAACTAGGTGCCTACGAGCAGTACTTC | CASSELGAYEQYF
. | TRBJ2-2 | 13 | TRBV2 | . | TGTGCCAGCAGCCAGGGGTTGGGCGGGGAGCTGTTTTTT | CASSQGLGGELFF
TRBD2 | TRBJ2-1 | 14 | TRBV5-6 | . | TGTGCCAGCAGCCTAGCGGGGGGTCACAATGAGCAGTTCTTC | CASSLAGGHNEQFF
TRBD1 | TRBJ2-7 | 13 | TRBV5-6 | . | TGTGCCAGCAGCTGGGACAGAGCCTACGAGCAGTACTTC | CASSWDRAYEQYF
. | TRBJ1-5 | 15 | TRBV6-2/TRBV6-3 | . | TGTGCCAGCAGTTACACAGCAGGGCGGAATCAGCCCCAGCATTTT | CASSYTAGRNQPQHF
TRBD2 | TRBJ2-5 | 13 | TRBV7-9 | . | TGTGCCAGCAGATTCCAGGGAGGGGAGACCCAGTACTTC | CASRFQGGETQYF
. | TRBJ1-5 | 13 | TRBV10-3 | . | TGTGCCATCAGTGAGGCAGGGAATCAGCCCCAGCATTTT | CAISEAGNQPQHF
. | TRBJ2-7 | 14 | TRBV11-2 | . | TGTGCCAGCAGCCTAGGTGGGCTCTCCTACGAGCAGTACTTC | CASSLGGLSYEQYF
TRBD2 | TRBJ2-3 | 18 | TRBV2 | . | TGTGCCAGCAGTGCGAATACCCAAGCGGGGGGCCTCACAGATACGCAGTATTTT | CASSANTQAGGLTDTQYF
TRBD1 | TRBJ1-2 | 15 | TRBV7-3 | . | TGTGCCAGCAGCCCGGGACAGGGAAGGAACGATGGCTACACCTTC | CASSPGQGRNDGYTF
. | TRBJ2-7 | 16 | TRBV5-6 | . | TGTGCCAGCAGCTTCGGAGGTGGGGTTCTCTCCTACGAGCAGTACTTC | CASSFGGGVLSYEQYF
. | TRBJ2-5 | 15 | TRBV7-2 | . | TGTGCCAGCAGCTTCGATTCGGCTAGCCGAGGTGGTGGGTACTTC | CASSFDSASRGGGYF
. | TRBJ2-7 | 13 | TRBV7-6 | . | TGTGCCAGCAGCCCTGCTTGGGAGAGCGAGCAGTACTTC | CASSPAWESEQYF
. | TRBJ2-7 | 13 | TRBV28 | . | TGTGCCAGCGTACAGGTAGCCCCCTACGAGCAGTACTTC | CASVQVAPYEQYF
TRBD2 | TRBJ2-3 | 18 | TRBV5-1 | . | TGCGCCAGCAGCTTGAGGGGTAGCGGGGGGTTCACATTGGATACGCAGTATTTT | CASSLRGSGGFTLDTQYF
. | TRBJ1-2 | 14 | TRBV3-1/TRBV3-2 | . | TGTGCCAGCAGCCAAGATATGGGGAGGGATGGCTACACCTTC | CASSQDMGRDGYTF
TRBD1 | TRBJ1-1 | 12 | TRBV29-1 | . | TGCAGCGTCCAGACAGGGTACACTGAAGCTTTCTTT | CSVQTGYTEAFF
. | TRBJ2-3 | 15 | TRBV24-1 | . | TGTGCCACCAGTGAGGTAACAGATCACACAGATACGCAGTATTTT | CATSEVTDHTDTQYF
TRBD2 | TRBJ2-5 | 13 | TRBV27 | . | TGTGCCAGCAGTTTATCGGGGGAGGGGACCCAGTACTTC | CASSLSGEGTQYF
TRBD1 | TRBJ1-6 | 14 | TRBV5-6 | . | TGTGCCAGCAGCTTGAACAGGGGCGCTTCACCCCTCCACTTT | CASSLNRGASPLHF
. | TRBJ1-1 | 14 | TRBV9 | once | TGTGCCAGCAGCGTAGAGGGGGTAGGGACTGAAGCTTTCTTT | CASSVEGVGTEAFF
. | TRBJ1-2 | 16 | TRBV10-3 | . | TGTGCCATCAGCGGCAAGGGGGGGGGAGCTAACTATGGCTACACCTTC | CAISGKGGGANYGYTF
. | TRBJ1-2 | 13 | TRBV19 | . | TGTGCCAGTAGTCGGGAGGGAGGCTATGGCTACACCTTC | CASSREGGYGYTF
. | TRBJ1-6 | 12 | TRBV7-3 | . | TGTGCCAGCAGCCACGAGAATTCACCCCTCCACTTT | CASSHENSPLHF
. | TRBJ1-4 | 14 | TRBV6-1 | . | TGTGCCAGCAGTGAACCCAGGGGTAATGAAAAACTGTTTTTT | CASSEPRGNEKLFF
. | TRBJ2-5 | 12 | TRBV19 | . | TGTGCCAGTAGTCAAGAGGGCGTGACCCAGTACTTC | CASSQEGVTQYF
. | TRBJ1-2 | 14 | TRBV9 | once | TGTGCCAGCAGCCCGGCCGCAGGGGATGGTGGCTACACCTTC | CASSPAAGDGGYTF
TRBD2 | TRBJ2-2 | 17 | TRBV9 | . | TGTGCCAGCAGCGTAGAAATCGGACTAGCCAACACCGGGGAGCTGTTTTTT | CASSVEIGLANTGELFF
. | TRBJ2-3 | 13 | TRBV7-9 | . | TGTGCCAGCGGGGAGCTCCCCACAGATACGCAGTATTTT | CASGELPTDTQYF
. | TRBJ2-3 | 14 | TRBV2 | . | TGTGCCAGCCAAGAGGGGGTGGAGACAGATACGCAGTATTTT | CASQEGVETDTQYF
TRBD2 | TRBJ2-5 | 15 | TRBV5-4 | many | TGTGCCAGCAGCAGAGCGGGACTACGGCAAGAGACCCAGTACTTC | CASSRAGLRQETQYF
TRBD1 | TRBJ2-2 | 16 | TRBV5-1 | . | TGCGCCAGCAGCACAGGGACAGGGACTACACCGGGGGAGCTGTTTTTT | CASSTGTGTTPGELFF
TRBD1 | TRBJ1-4 | 11 | TRBV28 | . | TGTGCCAGCAGTAGGACAGGAAAACTGTTTTTT | CASSRTGKLFF
. | TRBJ1-2 | 13 | TRBV20-1 | . | TGCAGTGCTAGTACAGGGCAAGTTGATGGCTACACCTTC | CSASTGQVDGYTF
. | TRBJ1-6 | 15 | TRBV11-2 | few | TGTGCCAGCAGCTTCGAAGGAACAGGAAGTTCACCCCTCCACTTT | CASSFEGTGSSPLHF
. | TRBJ1-5 | 13 | TRBV6-2/TRBV6-3 | . | TGTGCCAGCAGTTACTTCAGGGATCAGCCCCAGCATTTT | CASSYFRDQPQHF
TRBD1 | TRBJ1-5 | 12 | TRBV10-1 | . | TGCGCCAGCTCAACAGGGGATCAGCCCCAGCATTTT | CASSTGDQPQHF
. | TRBJ2-5 | 15 | TRBV7-3 | . | TGTGCCAGCAGCTACCCTAGCAGCAGGGGAGAGACCCAGTACTTC | CASSYPSSRGETQYF
TRBD1 | TRBJ2-2 | 17 | TRBV7-3 | . | TGTGCCAGCAGCTTAACAGGGGGCGCGTATTTAACCGGGGAGCTGTTTTTT | CASSLTGGAYLTGELFF
TRBD1 | TRBJ1-2 | 15 | TRBV24-1 | . | TGTGCCACCAGTGATCCGGACAGGGAGGGCTATGGCTACACCTTC | CATSDPDREGYGYTF
TRBD2 | TRBJ2-7 | 15 | TRBV7-3 | . | TGTGCCAGCAGCTTAATGGCTAGCGGAGATTACGAGCAGTACTTC | CASSLMASGDYEQYF
. | TRBJ1-2 | 15 | TRBV7-9 | . | TGTGCCAGCGACTTACAGGGTACAACAAACTATGGCTACACCTTC | CASDLQGTTNYGYTF
. | TRBJ1-1 | 13 | TRBV12-3/TRBV12-4 | . | TGTGCCAGTTACAGTCTCATGAACACTGAAGCTTTCTTT | CASYSLMNTEAFF
. | TRBJ1-2 | 12 | TRBV5-1 | . | TGCGCCAGCCGGGACATATACTATGGCTACACCTTC | CASRDIYYGYTF
. | TRBJ2-1 | 11 | TRBV5-1 | few | TGCGCCAGCAGCTTTAACTATGAGCAGTTCTTC | CASSFNYEQFF
TRBD1 | TRBJ1-6 | 13 | TRBV12-3/TRBV12-4 | . | TGTGCCAGCACGCCAGGGGGAGGTTCACCCCTCCACTTT | CASTPGGGSPLHF
. | TRBJ1-1 | 13 | TRBV6-5 | . | TGTGCCAGCCTCACAGGCGGTAGCTCTGAAGCTTTCTTT | CASLTGGSSEAFF